The T cell receptor (beta chain) described here comes from a study of beta chain features in type 1 diabetes. The germline CDR1 and CDR2 sequences are GTSNPN and SVGIG (reference sequence). The V and J ends lost 4 bases and 5 bases respectively, with 9 bases between them. The CDR3 has 12 amino acids. Concerning this clone: Its target is not known.

Expressed TCRB transcripts were sequenced because the isolated RNA had all been reverse transcribed beforehand. The read count averaged roughly 4 million across naive, central memory and regulatory T cell samples. This table comes from immunoSEQ multiplex PCR, and its TCRdb copy is limited to in-frame clones, with some not included. The sample shows 200,000 to 250,000 clones, around 10% of them seen only once. There was one heparinised blood draw per donor, averaging approximately 120 mL. Notes on the study in general: High-TCR-expressing cells could be over-represented by cDNA sequencing.

This rearrangement joins TRBV30 to TRBJ1-5; D unresolved. The specimen sequenced was naive CD4+ T cells from blood. This sequence was found in a woman under 30 in good health. The CDR3 DNA is TGTGCCTGGAATGCCCCGGATCAGCCCCAGCATTTT. It yields the protein CAWNAPDQPQHF.